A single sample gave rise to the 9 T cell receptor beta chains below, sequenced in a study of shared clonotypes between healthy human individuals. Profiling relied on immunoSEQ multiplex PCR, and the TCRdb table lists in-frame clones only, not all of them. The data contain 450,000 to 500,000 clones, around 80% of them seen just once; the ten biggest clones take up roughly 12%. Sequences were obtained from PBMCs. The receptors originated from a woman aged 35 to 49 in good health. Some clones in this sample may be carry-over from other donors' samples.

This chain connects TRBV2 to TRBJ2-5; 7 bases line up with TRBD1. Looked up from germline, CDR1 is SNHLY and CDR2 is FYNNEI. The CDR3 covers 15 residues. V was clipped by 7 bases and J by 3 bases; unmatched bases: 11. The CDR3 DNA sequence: TGTGCCAGCACCCCTTTGAGGACAGGAGAAGAGACCCAGTACTTC. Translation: CASTPLRTGEETQYF.

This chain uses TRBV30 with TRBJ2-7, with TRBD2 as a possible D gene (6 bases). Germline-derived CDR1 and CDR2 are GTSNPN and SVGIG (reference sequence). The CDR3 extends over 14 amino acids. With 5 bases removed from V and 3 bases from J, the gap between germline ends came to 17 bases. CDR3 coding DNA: TGTGCCTGGGGGAGGAAGGGGCCAAGCTACGAGCAGTACTTC. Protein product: CAWGRKGPSYEQYF.

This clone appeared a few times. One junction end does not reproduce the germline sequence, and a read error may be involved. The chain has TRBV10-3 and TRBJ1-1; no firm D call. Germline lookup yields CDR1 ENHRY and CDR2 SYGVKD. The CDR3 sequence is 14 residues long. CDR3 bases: TGTGCCGTCAGTGAGTCGATAGTTTATCTTGAAGCTTTCTTT. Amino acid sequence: CAVSESIVYLEAFF.

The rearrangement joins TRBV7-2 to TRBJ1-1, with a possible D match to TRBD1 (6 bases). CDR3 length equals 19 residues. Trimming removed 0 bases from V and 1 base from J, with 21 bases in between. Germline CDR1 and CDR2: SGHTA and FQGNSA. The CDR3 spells CASSLAPQGNRKGNTEAFF. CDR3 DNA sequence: TGTGCCAGCAGCTTAGCTCCTCAGGGGAACCGGAAAGGGAACACTGAAGCTTTCTTT.

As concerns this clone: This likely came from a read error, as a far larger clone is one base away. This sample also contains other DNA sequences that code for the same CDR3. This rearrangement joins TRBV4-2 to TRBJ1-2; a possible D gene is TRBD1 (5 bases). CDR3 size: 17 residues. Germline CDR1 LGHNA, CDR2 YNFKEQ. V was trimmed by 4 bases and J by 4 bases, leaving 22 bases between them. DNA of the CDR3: TGTGCCAGCAGCCCAGGGTCGGGCAGAGAGTACGGCTATGGCTACACCTTC. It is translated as CASSPGSGREYGYGYTF.

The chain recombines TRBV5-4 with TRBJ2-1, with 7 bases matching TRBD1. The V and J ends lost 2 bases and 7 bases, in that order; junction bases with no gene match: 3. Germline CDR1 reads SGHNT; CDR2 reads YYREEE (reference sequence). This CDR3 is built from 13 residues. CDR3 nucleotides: TGTGCCAGCAGCTTTAACAGGGGTAATGAGCAGTTCTTC. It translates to CASSFNRGNEQFF.

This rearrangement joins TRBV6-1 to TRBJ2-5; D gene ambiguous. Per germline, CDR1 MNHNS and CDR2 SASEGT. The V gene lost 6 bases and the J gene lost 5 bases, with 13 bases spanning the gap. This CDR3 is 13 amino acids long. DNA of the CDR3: TGTGCCAGCAGGTCGGGCACCCTGGAGACCCAGTACTTC. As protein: CASRSGTLETQYF.

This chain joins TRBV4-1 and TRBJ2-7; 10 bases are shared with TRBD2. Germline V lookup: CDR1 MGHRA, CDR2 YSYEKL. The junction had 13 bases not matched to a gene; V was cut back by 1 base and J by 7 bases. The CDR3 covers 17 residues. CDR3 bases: TGCGCCAGCAGCCAAGTTTCGGCTAGCGGGGGACCCCCAGAGCAGTACTTC. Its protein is CASSQVSASGGPPEQYF.

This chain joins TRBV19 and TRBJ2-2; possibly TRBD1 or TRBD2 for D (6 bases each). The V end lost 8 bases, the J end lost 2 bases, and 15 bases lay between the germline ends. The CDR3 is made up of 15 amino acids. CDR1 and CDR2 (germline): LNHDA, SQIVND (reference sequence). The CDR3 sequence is CASWTGGRNTGELFF. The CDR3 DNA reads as TGTGCCAGTTGGACTGGGGGGCGAAACACCGGGGAGCTGTTTTTT. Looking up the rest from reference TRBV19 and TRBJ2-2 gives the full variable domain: DGGITQSPKYLFRKEGQNVTLSCEQNLNHDAMYWYRQDPGQGLRLIYYSQIVNDFQKGDIAEGYSVSREKKESFPLTVTSAQKNPTAFYLCASWTGGRNTGELFFGEGSRLTVL.